Listed below are T cell receptor beta chains from one sample, sequenced in a study of metastatic and nonmetastatic thyroid tumors. TCRdb re-called clones from the PCR reads using MiXCR. Found here are about 27,000 clones, around 15% of them singletons; the top ten hold around 16%. The sequenced sample was blood. The receptors here all came from a male donor with papillary thyroid cancer or a benign thyroid nodule (not recorded which). Some clones in this sample may be carry-over from other donors' samples. Each CDR3 is given with its conserved first and last residue. The order of the fields is V gene, clone size, J gene, CDR3 protein. Only some rows state a clone size, as once, few, many or a class for expanded clones.

v_gene: TRBV3-1; abundance: many; j_gene: TRBJ2-5; CDR3aa: CASSQASGGQETQYF
v_gene: TRBV18; abundance: many; j_gene: TRBJ1-4; CDR3aa: CASSPTGGSEKLFF
v_gene: TRBV6-2/TRBV6-3; abundance: few; j_gene: TRBJ2-7; CDR3aa: CASSLTGASSYEQYF
v_gene: TRBV9; abundance: many; j_gene: TRBJ1-6; CDR3aa: CASSAGTGASGSPLHF
v_gene: TRBV6-1; abundance: .; j_gene: TRBJ1-2; CDR3aa: CASSDGDMGFHCYTF
v_gene: TRBV20-1; abundance: many; j_gene: TRBJ2-7; CDR3aa: CSVTSRYEQYF
v_gene: TRBV7-9; abundance: many; j_gene: TRBJ1-1; CDR3aa: CASSSSGGMTEAFF
v_gene: TRBV5-4; abundance: many; j_gene: TRBJ2-2; CDR3aa: CASSLDGTPWGGELFF
v_gene: TRBV18; abundance: many; j_gene: TRBJ1-1; CDR3aa: CASSVTNKNTEAFF
v_gene: TRBV27; abundance: .; j_gene: TRBJ2-7; CDR3aa: CASIPRGGSGYEQYF
v_gene: TRBV30; abundance: .; j_gene: TRBJ2-7; CDR3aa: CAWSVLQHEQHF
v_gene: TRBV20-1; abundance: .; j_gene: TRBJ2-7; CDR3aa: CSARGLATYEQYF
v_gene: TRBV29-1; abundance: many; j_gene: TRBJ2-3; CDR3aa: CSVVGDWTDTQYF
v_gene: TRBV6-1; abundance: .; j_gene: TRBJ2-5; CDR3aa: CASSVTTGGTGENQYF
v_gene: TRBV28; abundance: many; j_gene: TRBJ2-7; CDR3aa: CASSLGGLAGAILHEQYF
v_gene: TRBV19; abundance: many; j_gene: TRBJ2-7; CDR3aa: CASSKGGFYEQYF
v_gene: TRBV5-1; abundance: .; j_gene: TRBJ2-5; CDR3aa: CASSLGRGQETHYF
v_gene: TRBV3-1; abundance: many; j_gene: TRBJ2-5; CDR3aa: CASSHSRTRIEETQYF
v_gene: TRBV5-1; abundance: .; j_gene: TRBJ2-7; CDR3aa: CASSVTSGWRSSGEQYF
v_gene: TRBV13; abundance: many; j_gene: TRBJ1-1; CDR3aa: CASSPGPNTEAFF
v_gene: TRBV20-1; abundance: .; j_gene: TRBJ2-1; CDR3aa: CSAGGKSGTAFEQFF
v_gene: TRBV15; abundance: many; j_gene: TRBJ2-7; CDR3aa: CATSRDPTEQYF
v_gene: TRBV6-1; abundance: many; j_gene: TRBJ2-2; CDR3aa: CASSGDRDTGELFF
v_gene: TRBV30; abundance: many; j_gene: TRBJ2-1; CDR3aa: CAWSVGPEQFF
v_gene: TRBV6-4; abundance: many; j_gene: TRBJ2-3; CDR3aa: CASSRLAGGQDTQYF
v_gene: TRBV7-3; abundance: many; j_gene: TRBJ2-3; CDR3aa: CASSLQGKRTDTQYF
v_gene: TRBV4-1; abundance: .; j_gene: TRBJ2-1; CDR3aa: CASSQEATLKNNEQFF
v_gene: TRBV5-1; abundance: many; j_gene: TRBJ1-5; CDR3aa: CASSLVGVGQPQHF
v_gene: TRBV20-1; abundance: many; j_gene: TRBJ2-7; CDR3aa: CSARGTGAEYEQYF
v_gene: TRBV11-2; abundance: many; j_gene: TRBJ2-1; CDR3aa: CASSLSALAGIGIEQFF
v_gene: TRBV3-1; abundance: many; j_gene: TRBJ2-3; CDR3aa: CASSQGSAIYTDTQYF
v_gene: TRBV11-2; abundance: many; j_gene: TRBJ2-2; CDR3aa: CASSLTGDYTGELLF
v_gene: TRBV28; abundance: many; j_gene: TRBJ2-5; CDR3aa: CASSLGQEETQYF
v_gene: TRBV9; abundance: many; j_gene: TRBJ2-3; CDR3aa: CASSVADTQYF
v_gene: TRBV15; abundance: many; j_gene: TRBJ2-2; CDR3aa: CATSRDRVDTGELFF
v_gene: TRBV2; abundance: many; j_gene: TRBJ2-2; CDR3aa: CASNTELNTGELFF
v_gene: TRBV29-1; abundance: many; j_gene: TRBJ2-3; CDR3aa: CSVRGLAGGSTDTQYF
v_gene: TRBV4-2; abundance: many; j_gene: TRBJ2-2; CDR3aa: CASSQDYANTGELFF
v_gene: TRBV20-1; abundance: many; j_gene: TRBJ2-5; CDR3aa: CSASLGGTQYF
v_gene: TRBV6-1; abundance: few; j_gene: TRBJ2-7; CDR3aa: CASTPRWYTYEQYF
v_gene: TRBV30; abundance: many; j_gene: TRBJ2-3; CDR3aa: CAWSIMAGDTQYF
v_gene: TRBV27; abundance: many; j_gene: TRBJ2-7; CDR3aa: CASSFGGNEQYF
v_gene: TRBV12-3/TRBV12-4; abundance: few; j_gene: TRBJ2-2; CDR3aa: CASSSQVPGELFF
v_gene: TRBV2; abundance: many; j_gene: TRBJ1-2; CDR3aa: CASRAFEGPPLGYTF
v_gene: TRBV5-6; abundance: many; j_gene: TRBJ1-2; CDR3aa: CASSFDRGPSSYTF
v_gene: TRBV11-2; abundance: many; j_gene: TRBJ2-1; CDR3aa: CASSPRLAQSHNEQFF
v_gene: TRBV6-1; abundance: many; j_gene: TRBJ1-6; CDR3aa: CASSEQGAYNSPLHF